The clone carrying this T cell receptor (beta chain) has more than one count but fewer than ten. Its antigen is as yet unknown. The data originate from a study of identical twins. cDNA molecules carried unique molecular identifiers, and template switching added a universal primer site. TCRdb called the 5' RACE reads again in MiXCR, with one record for every CDR3 protein. This table holds about 520,000 distinct CDR3 sequences, under 25% found once. Regarding the study as a whole: Interpretation of the results relied on cross-sectional statistical analysis and not on following the same donors.

The sample was also reused in another study, on T cells expressing NK-cell markers. That source adds: Seven HCMV-seropositive donors and one seronegative donor made up the eight sequenced donors. Among a handful of donors, these clonotypes also ranked first in the CD3+CD56-NKG2C+ fraction.

This clonotype originated in a woman aged 18-29 years in good health. The sequenced material came from CD4+ T cells sorted from blood.

The CDR3: CSARDRTGGGFKEQYF. The DNA of the CDR3 is TGCAGTGCTAGAGATCGGACAGGGGGTGGATTTAAAGAGCAGTACTTC. The chain recombines TRBV20-1 with TRBJ2-7, with TRBD1 identical over 10 bases. Germline V CDR1 and CDR2: DFQATT, SNEGSKA (reference sequence). The ends lost 0 bases at V and 7 bases at J; junction bases unmatched: 12. The CDR3 has 16 amino acids.